This T cell receptor (beta chain) was found in a study of blood T cell repertoires in COVID-19. Study summary: The United States, Italy and Spain were the sources of the acute and convalescent COVID-19 samples. The cDNA or gDNA used as material had been derived from T cells, B-cell-depleted T cells, or PBMCs.

Participants had their cohort set by participant-reported clinical history. Two consecutive negative NP/OP PCR tests, clearance, or resolved symptoms defined Cohort 3 recovery. The CDR3 runs 15 residues. Germline V gene lookup returns CDR1 MNHEY and CDR2 SMNVEV (reference sequence). Losses at the gene ends were 5 bases for V and 5 bases for J; bases not matched to a gene: 7. The table came from immunoSEQ multiplex PCR; TCRdb's copy has only in-frame clones and leaves some out. This repertoire shows over 200,000 clones, 85% to 90% found once; its top ten account for 15%. The sequence derives from a man younger than 35 who had recovered from COVID-19. The gene calls are TRBV27 and TRBJ1-2, with 11 bases that match TRBD1. Sequencing used PBMCs or T cells enriched from blood (not recorded which). CDR3 coding DNA: TGTGCCAGCAGTCCTGGACAGGGGGCATTATATGGCTACACCTTC. This codes for CASSPGQGALYGYTF.